Following are 30 T cell receptor beta chains from one sample sequenced in a study of blood T cell repertoires in COVID-19 (dated by TCRdb to 2020 to 2022). Library construction relied on the immunoSEQ multiplex PCR assay. Not all clones reach the TCRdb copy of this immuneACCESS table, which keeps in-frame sequences only. Checked studies attribute under half of the gap to unresolved V genes and leave the rest unexplained. The sample contains some 50,000 clones, less than 85% of them found a single time. The ten largest make up roughly 4.4% of the sample. Sequencing was done on a sample of peripheral blood. These receptors all come from a man aged 45-65 years with active COVID-19.

The rearrangement joins TRBV10-3 to TRBJ1-2; weak D call: TRBD1 (6 bases). Germline V lookup: CDR1 ENHRY, CDR2 SYGVKD. Trimming left V 4 bases short and J 7 bases short, with 13 bases between. This CDR3 is 13 amino acids long. The CDR3 region has the DNA TGTGCCATCAGTGCCCGGGACACGCCTGGCTACACCTTC. This translates into CAISARDTPGYTF.

The genes are TRBV9 and TRBJ1-3; D might be TRBD1 (5 bases). Trimming cost V 4 bases and J 2 bases, with 7 bases left between them. Per the germline V gene, CDR1 is SGDLS and CDR2 is YYNGEE. The CDR3 loop spans 13 amino acids. The CDR3 loop reads CASSKGAGNTIYF. CDR3 bases: TGTGCCAGCAGCAAAGGGGCTGGAAACACCATATATTTT.

The J gene is TRBJ2-3, the V gene TRBV5-1; 9 nucleotides line up with TRBD2. The CDR3 covers 16 residues. CDR1 and CDR2 from the germline V gene are SGHRS and YFSETQ. The ends lost 0 bases at V and 1 base at J; junction bases unmatched: 3. CDR3 sequence: CASSLGPSGGTDTQYF. Here the CDR3 DNA reads TGCGCCAGCAGCTTGGGTCCTAGCGGGGGCACAGATACGCAGTATTTT. Based on the CDR3 plus reference TRBV5-1 and TRBJ2-3, the full variable domain is KAGVTQTPRYLIKTRGQQVTLSCSPISGHRSVSWYQQTPGQGLQFLFEYFSETQRNKGNFPGRFSGRQFSNSRSEMNVSTLELGDSALYLCASSLGPSGGTDTQYFGPGTRLTVL.

The V and J genes are TRBV10-2 and TRBJ2-1, with 12 bases lining up with TRBD2. Germline V gene lookup returns CDR1 WSHSY and CDR2 SAAADI. The J segment lost 5 bases and the V segment lost 0 bases, leaving 8 bases of the junction unmatched. The CDR3 runs to 18 residues. CDR3 in DNA: TGCGCCAGCAGTGAGTCGCCTAGCGGGGGGGGTAGAGACAATGAGCAGTTCTTC. Its protein product is CASSESPSGGGRDNEQFF.

The rearrangement uses TRBV2 and TRBJ1-4; possibly TRBD1 for D (6 bases). From germline, CDR1 is SNHLY and CDR2 FYNNEI. The CDR3 runs 12 residues. V lost 6 bases, J lost 8 bases, and 10 bases lay in between. The DNA of the CDR3 is TGTGCCAGCAGCCGCAGGGGCGAAAAACTGTTTTTT. Encoded protein: CASSRRGEKLFF.

This sequence joins TRBV5-4 and TRBJ2-7; D is unresolved. The CDR3 covers 13 residues. V was trimmed by 4 bases and J by 4 bases, leaving 12 bases between them. From germline, CDR1 is SGHNT and CDR2 YYREEE (reference sequence). CDR3: CASSQVGNYEQYF. DNA for the CDR3: TGTGCCAGCAGCCAGGTGGGCAATTACGAGCAGTACTTC.

The V gene is TRBV10-2, the J gene TRBJ2-7, with no clear D. The CDR3 is 11 amino acids. The germline V gene has CDR1 WSHSY and CDR2 SAAADI. V lost 10 bases and J lost 6, with 13 bases in between. CDR3 loop: CAIGPLGEQYF. The CDR3 DNA sequence: TGCGCCATCGGTCCCCTCGGCGAGCAGTACTTC.

The V gene is TRBV3-1 (or the pseudogene TRBV3-2), the J gene TRBJ1-2; D may be TRBD1 (6 bases). Germline values: CDR1 LGHDT, CDR2 YNNKEL (reference sequence). Trimming pared 4 bases from V and 4 bases from J, leaving 16 bases between. The CDR3 sequence is 15 residues long. CDR3 in amino acids: CASSPYSLGGYGYTF. CDR3 coding DNA: TGTGCCAGCAGCCCCTATTCCCTAGGGGGCTATGGCTACACCTTC.

The chain recombines TRBV11-2 with TRBJ1-1; 8 bases agree with TRBD1. V shed 5 bases and J 4 bases; nucleotides not matched to a gene: 15. Germline V gene sequence: CDR1 SGHAT, CDR2 FQNNGV. The CDR3 totals 17 residues. This CDR3 reads CASSLGQGRPRGTEAFF. The CDR3 DNA reads TGTGCCAGCAGCCTAGGACAGGGCCGCCCCCGTGGCACTGAAGCTTTCTTT.

The chain carries TRBV2 and TRBJ2-5; 9 bases are a match to TRBD2. From germline, CDR1 is SNHLY and CDR2 FYNNEI. The CDR3 has 14 residues. V gave up 8 bases and J gave up 6 bases; unmatched junction bases: 10. CDR3 sequence: CASGGLAGMQTQYF. CDR3 in DNA: TGTGCCAGCGGGGGGCTAGCGGGGATGCAGACCCAGTACTTC.

The gene calls are TRBV13 and TRBJ2-2; D perhaps matches TRBD2 (5 bases). The V end was cut by 0 bases, the J end by 5 bases, with 7 bases between. CDR1 is PRHDT, CDR2 FYEKMQ, per germline (reference sequence). There are 14 residues in the CDR3. CDR3 loop: CASSLGGETGELFF. The CDR3 DNA reads as TGTGCCAGCAGCTTAGGCGGGGAAACCGGGGAGCTGTTTTTT.

The chain couples TRBV27 to TRBJ2-1; D not resolved. Trimming shortened V by 7 bases and J by 9 bases, and 10 bases separated the two germline ends. The CDR3 loop spans 11 amino acids. Germline V gene data show CDR1 as MNHEY and CDR2 as SMNVEV (reference sequence). The CDR3 loop reads CASNSGFEQFF. CDR3 DNA: TGTGCCAGCAACTCAGGCTTTGAGCAGTTCTTC.

This clone was counted only a few times. The chain employs TRBV5-1 and TRBJ2-3, with 10 bases matching TRBD2. V shed 4 bases and J 2 bases; nucleotides not matched to a gene: 13. CDR1 and CDR2 (germline): SGHRS, YFSETQ. CDR3 size: 18 residues. CDR3 sequence: CASSLPIQLAGSTDTQYF. CDR3 sequence (DNA): TGCGCCAGCAGCCTACCTATCCAACTAGCGGGGTCCACAGATACGCAGTATTTT.

The chain employs TRBV6-1 and TRBJ1-2, with D unclear. Germline V gene sequence: CDR1 MNHNS, CDR2 SASEGT. V was clipped by 2 bases and J by 2 bases, with 6 bases between them. This CDR3 has 13 amino acids. The CDR3 loop reads CASSETGNYGYTF. The CDR3 DNA follows: TGTGCCAGCAGTGAAACGGGGAACTATGGCTACACCTTC.

The chain has TRBV5-1 and TRBJ1-3; 11 positions agree with TRBD1. Germline V gives CDR1 SGHRS, CDR2 YFSETQ. Trimming cost V 4 bases and J 10 bases; bases outside gene matches: 7. The CDR3 sequence is 14 residues long. CDR3 loop: CASSEGQGVGTIYF. In DNA form, the CDR3 reads TGCGCCAGCAGCGAGGGACAGGGGGTTGGTACCATATATTTT. Together with reference TRBV5-1 and TRBJ1-3, the CDR3 gives the full variable domain: KAGVTQTPRYLIKTRGQQVTLSCSPISGHRSVSWYQQTPGQGLQFLFEYFSETQRNKGNFPGRFSGRQFSNSRSEMNVSTLELGDSALYLCASSEGQGVGTIYFGEGSWLTVV.

The chain has TRBV6-5 and TRBJ1-2; 10 bases are shared with TRBD1. The germline V gene encodes CDR1 MNHEY and CDR2 SVGAGI. J lost 6 bases, V lost 7 bases, and 8 bases had no gene match. The CDR3 has 14 residues. Here the CDR3 reads CASTRQGALNGYTF. The DNA of the CDR3 is TGTGCCAGCACAAGACAGGGGGCGCTTAATGGCTACACCTTC.

The J gene is TRBJ2-3, the V gene TRBV30; 11 nucleotides match TRBD2. CDR3 length: 13 amino acids. CDR1 is GTSNPN and CDR2 is SVGIG in the germline V gene (reference sequence). V trimming: 1 base; J trimming: 14 bases; junction bases outside the gene matches: 8. The chain's CDR3 is CAWSENSGGALYF. As DNA, the CDR3 is TGTGCCTGGAGTGAAAATAGCGGGGGGGCCTTGTATTTT.

The chain employs TRBV14 and TRBJ2-7, with 8 bases that match TRBD1. Germline CDR1 reads SGHDN; CDR2 reads FVKESK. The V and J ends lost 5 bases and 4 bases, in that order; junction bases with no gene match: 7. The CDR3 is 14 amino acids. The CDR3 DNA reads as TGTGCCAGCAGCGCAGGACAGGGCAGGTACGAGCAGTACTTC. Translated: CASSAGQGRYEQYF.

The V call is TRBV6-6, the J call TRBJ2-4, with 9 bases fitting TRBD1. The germline V gene has CDR1 MNHNY and CDR2 SVGAGI (reference sequence). V trimming: 5 bases; J trimming: 0 bases; junction bases outside the gene matches: 11. The CDR3 length is 18 residues. CDR3 sequence (DNA): TGTGCCAGCAGTCCGGGACAGGGTGTCCTCCTAGCCAAAAACATTCAGTACTTC. Encoded protein: CASSPGQGVLLAKNIQYF.

The V gene is TRBV5-1, the J gene TRBJ2-1; 9 bases are a match to TRBD2. The length of the CDR3 is 16 residues. The trim removed 5 bases at V and 3 bases at J, leaving 9 bases unmatched. Germline V CDR1 and CDR2: SGHRS, YFSETQ. CDR3 sequence: CASRPLAGGLYNEQFF. The CDR3 DNA follows: TGCGCCAGCAGACCGCTCGCGGGGGGGCTCTACAATGAGCAGTTCTTC.

The chain recombines TRBV6-6 with TRBJ2-7; a possible D gene is TRBD1 (6 bases). Trimming stripped 4 bases from V and 4 bases from J, with 20 bases between. This CDR3 is 16 amino acids long. Germline CDR1 MNHNY, CDR2 SVGAGI (reference sequence). The CDR3 nucleotides read TGTGCCAGCAGTTCTCGCGGACAGAACGGCCAATACGAGCAGTACTTC. It is translated as CASSSRGQNGQYEQYF.

V is TRBV15 and J is TRBJ2-7; 7 bases line up with TRBD2. The germline V gene has CDR1 LNHNV and CDR2 YYDKDF (reference sequence). V trimming: 0 bases; J trimming: 2 bases; junction bases outside the gene matches: 10. This CDR3 has 17 amino acids. CDR3 residues: CATSRDLLADGTYEQYF. CDR3 in DNA: TGTGCCACCAGCAGAGATCTCCTAGCGGATGGTACCTACGAGCAGTACTTC.

J is TRBJ2-7 and V is TRBV4-3; 7 bases match TRBD2. The J segment lost 2 bases and the V segment lost 1 base, leaving 5 bases of the junction unmatched. The CDR3 extends over 15 amino acids. CDR1 is LGHNA and CDR2 is YSLEER in the germline V gene. CDR3 sequence reads: CASSQASGGTYEQYF. For the CDR3, the DNA is TGCGCCAGCAGCCAAGCCTCGGGAGGTACCTACGAGCAGTACTTC.

The V and J genes are TRBV27 and TRBJ1-6, with D possibly being TRBD1 (5 bases). V was pared by 5 bases and J by 3 bases, with 11 bases between. The CDR3 is 15 residues long. The germline gives CDR1 MNHEY, CDR2 SMNVEV (reference sequence). The CDR3 here is CASSRSTVYNSPLHF. The CDR3 DNA sequence: TGTGCCAGCAGTAGATCGACAGTCTATAATTCACCCCTCCACTTT.

J is TRBJ2-1 and V is TRBV3-1 (or the pseudogene TRBV3-2); possible D gene TRBD2, 5 bases. Germline V CDR1 and CDR2: LGHDT, YNNKEL (reference sequence). The CDR3 spans 13 residues. Between the trimmed V and J ends, which lost 1 base and 12 bases, there was a span of 13 bases. Written as DNA, the CDR3 is TGTGCCAGCAGCCAAGGACTAACGCATTCGCAGTTCTTC. This translates into CASSQGLTHSQFF.

V and J are TRBV5-1 and TRBJ2-2; TRBD2 aligns across 8 bases. CDR1 is SGHRS, CDR2 YFSETQ, per germline. With 4 bases clipped from V and 2 bases from J, the junction kept 7 bases outside the gene matches. The CDR3 length is 16 residues. CDR3 sequence (DNA): TGCGCCAGCAGCCGCCTCGGGGGGGGCAACACCGGGGAGCTGTTTTTT. It encodes CASSRLGGGNTGELFF.

The V and J genes are TRBV28 and TRBJ2-7; D gene ambiguous. V was shortened by 9 bases and J by 0 bases, with 12 bases between the two germline ends. The CDR3 has 13 residues. The germline CDR1 and CDR2 sequences are MDHEN and SYDVKM. This CDR3 reads CASISRSSYEQYF. The CDR3 DNA reads as TGTGCCAGTATATCGAGGAGCTCCTACGAGCAGTACTTC.

The rearrangement uses TRBV11-3 and TRBJ2-1; TRBD1 matches 7 bases. Germline V CDR1 and CDR2: SGHNT, YENEEA. V was pared by 4 bases and J by 6 bases, with 6 bases of the junction left unmatched. This CDR3 region has 14 residues. CDR3 bases: TGTGCCAGCAGCTCCCGACAGGGATTCAATGAGCAGTTCTTC. Translation gives CASSSRQGFNEQFF.

J is TRBJ1-5 and V is TRBV9; 7 bases match TRBD1. Trimming at V came to 0 bases and at J to 6 bases, leaving 3 bases not matched to a gene. The CDR3 runs to 14 residues. CDR1 and CDR2 (germline): SGDLS, YYNGEE. The DNA of the CDR3 is TGTGCCAGCAGCGTAGGGGCAGGGGGTCAGCCCCAGCATTTT. It yields the protein CASSVGAGGQPQHF.

J is TRBJ2-7 and V is TRBV27; 7 positions agree with TRBD1. Germline V gene sequence: CDR1 MNHEY, CDR2 SMNVEV (reference sequence). The CDR3 runs 12 residues. After removal of 2 bases from V and 6 bases from J, the junction contained 1 base not matched to a gene. CDR3 loop: CASSLDRVEQYF. CDR3 DNA sequence: TGTGCCAGCAGTTTAGACAGGGTCGAGCAGTACTTC.